Following are 19 T cell receptor beta chains from one sample sequenced in a study of early T cells in non-severe SARS-CoV-2 infection. TCRdb passed the 5' RACE reads through MiXCR, listing each CDR3 protein once. The data contain about 56,000 distinct CDR3 sequences, less than 15% of them singletons. The sequences come from whole blood, collected at baseline. These receptors all come from an adult who was a healthcare worker with PCR-confirmed SARS-CoV-2 infection or an uninfected control (not recorded which).

This clonotype was detected only a few times. The chain links TRBV3-1 to TRBJ1-1; maybe TRBD1 (6 bases). This CDR3 is 15 amino acids long. The germline CDR1 and CDR2 sequences are LGHDT and YNNKEL (reference sequence). V shed 2 bases and J shed 3 bases, with 13 bases lying between them. As DNA, the CDR3 is TGTGCCAGCAGCCAACATGGGGGCGCGGACACTGAAGCTTTCTTT. Translating gives CASSQHGGADTEAFF.

This clonotype was detected a few times. The rearrangement links TRBV5-1 to TRBJ1-2; D is uncertain. The CDR3 loop spans 15 amino acids. The V end lost 4 bases, the J end lost 2 bases, and 15 bases lay between the germline ends. Germline values: CDR1 SGHRS, CDR2 YFSETQ. CDR3 sequence (DNA): TGCGCCAGCAGCCCCCGTAACAGCCTAAACTATGGCTACACCTTC. Its protein product is CASSPRNSLNYGYTF.

This rearrangement joins TRBV11-2 to TRBJ2-5, with 8 bases that match TRBD1. The junction had 3 bases not matched to a gene; V was cut back by 5 bases and J by 7 bases. The germline CDR1 and CDR2 sequences are SGHAT and FQNNGV. CDR3 size: 12 residues. DNA for the CDR3: TGTGCCAGCAGCCGGACAGGGAGGACCCAGTACTTC. It yields the protein CASSRTGRTQYF.

The genes are TRBV12-3 or TRBV12-4 and TRBJ1-1; possibly TRBD1 for D (5 bases). Trimming stripped 7 bases from V and 4 bases from J, with 16 bases between. The CDR3 spans 14 residues. The CDR3 bases are TGTGCCAGCACTACGGGGCAGGGTACCACTGAAGCTTTCTTT. This translates into CASTTGQGTTEAFF.

Note on this clonotype: At one boundary the junction diverges from the germline segment, which might be a read error. The CDR3 sequence: CVSSPLSVVEQFF. In DNA, the CDR3 is TGTGTCAGCAGCCCTTTATCTGTGGTTGAGCAGTTCTTC. The rearrangement joins TRBV11-2 to TRBJ2-1; unclear D gene. CDR1 is SGHAT and CDR2 is FQNNGV in the germline V gene. There are 13 residues in the CDR3.

This clonotype was detected a few times. The chain uses TRBV7-9 and TRBJ2-7; D tentatively fits TRBD1 or TRBD2 (7 bases each). The CDR3 has 17 amino acids. Looked up from germline, CDR1 is SEHNR and CDR2 is FQNEAQ (reference sequence). V gave up 5 bases and J gave up 5 bases, with 25 bases separating them. CDR3 amino acids: CASSRTRGTGQSNEQYF. The CDR3 DNA reads TGTGCCAGCAGCCGTACGCGGGGGACGGGACAGTCCAACGAGCAGTACTTC.

This clonotype was counted a few times. The V call is TRBV5-8, the J call TRBJ2-1; D might be TRBD1 (6 bases). This CDR3 contains 14 residues. The germline V gene encodes CDR1 SGHTS and CDR2 YDEGEE. Trimming took 3 bases from V and 2 from J, leaving 9 bases between them. CDR3 sequence reads: CASSSDSPYNEQFF. The CDR3 region has the DNA TGTGCCAGCAGCTCGGACAGCCCCTACAATGAGCAGTTCTTC.

Ten or more counts support this clonotype. The chain uses TRBV7-9 and TRBJ2-7; no clear D. The CDR3 is made up of 17 amino acids. V was shortened by 3 bases and J by 0 bases, with 18 bases between the two germline ends. Germline-derived CDR1 and CDR2 are SEHNR and FQNEAQ (reference sequence). CDR3: CASSFPPGAPNSYEQYF. The CDR3 region has the DNA TGTGCCAGCAGCTTTCCTCCAGGAGCCCCAAACTCCTACGAGCAGTACTTC.

The chain links TRBV3-1 to TRBJ2-1, with 9 bases matching TRBD2. J lost 8 bases, V lost 5 bases, and 16 bases had no gene match. Germline CDR1 is LGHDT and CDR2 is YNNKEL (reference sequence). There are 17 residues in the CDR3. The chain's CDR3 is CASSASGVKGSRDEQFF. The CDR3 region has the DNA TGTGCCAGCAGCGCTAGCGGGGTCAAGGGGTCTAGGGATGAGCAGTTCTTC.

The chain recombines TRBV29-1 with TRBJ2-7, with 9 bases aligning to TRBD1. V was clipped by 7 bases and J by 5 bases; unmatched bases: 12. Germline CDR1 SQVTM, CDR2 ANQGSEA. The CDR3 loop spans 14 amino acids. CDR3 in amino acids: CSGASGTGNDEQYF. The CDR3 DNA is TGCAGCGGCGCCTCCGGGACAGGGAACGACGAGCAGTACTTC.

The V and J genes are TRBV5-6 and TRBJ2-5; 7 nucleotides align to TRBD1. CDR1 SGHDT and CDR2 YYEEEE come from the germline V gene. J was trimmed by 4 bases and V by 4 bases; bases with no gene match: 7. This CDR3 has 14 amino acids. CDR3 bases: TGTGCCAGCAGCCCACAGGGGCTGGCAGAGACCCAGTACTTC. This codes for CASSPQGLAETQYF.

The chain employs TRBV11-2 and TRBJ2-2; D remains unclear. The CDR3 runs to 16 residues. From germline, CDR1 is SGHAT and CDR2 FQNNGV. V gave up 4 bases and J gave up 6 bases, with 18 bases separating them. CDR3: CASSSLDPTTPGELFF. CDR3 nucleotide sequence: TGTGCCAGCAGCTCCTTAGATCCGACCACCCCCGGGGAGCTGTTTTTT.

This clonotype was found a few times. V is TRBV5-1 and J is TRBJ1-1, with D maybe TRBD1 (6 bases). Per the germline V gene, CDR1 is SGHRS and CDR2 is YFSETQ. Trimming cost V 4 bases and J 1 base, with 11 bases left between them. This CDR3 is 14 amino acids long. CDR3 sequence: CASSATGPNTEAFF. The CDR3 nucleotides are TGCGCCAGCAGCGCGACAGGTCCGAACACTGAAGCTTTCTTT.

This clonotype came up a few times. CDR3 sequence reads: CATSRARTSDEQFF. CDR3 coding DNA: TGTGCCACCAGCAGAGCACGGACTAGTGATGAGCAGTTCTTC. The J gene is TRBJ2-1, the V gene TRBV15, with 7 bases fitting TRBD2. Germline assignment: CDR1 LNHNV and CDR2 YYDKDF (reference sequence). CDR3 length equals 14 residues. Trimming cost V 1 base and J 8 bases; bases outside gene matches: 5.

This clonotype came up a few times. V is TRBV3-1 and J is TRBJ2-2; unclear D gene. The CDR3 runs to 14 residues. Germline V gives CDR1 LGHDT, CDR2 YNNKEL (reference sequence). V was cut by 4 bases and J by 7 bases, with 13 bases left in between. CDR3 in DNA: TGTGCCAGCAGCCGCCCCGAATTGGGCGGGGAGCTGTTTTTT. Its translation is CASSRPELGGELFF.

The chain has TRBV6-7 and TRBJ2-7; D gene ambiguous. TRBV6-7 is classed as an ORF, of uncertain function. V gave up 2 bases and J gave up 5 bases, with 13 bases separating them. The CDR3 consists of 14 residues. CDR3 in amino acids: CASSYATGPHEQYF. The DNA for the CDR3 is TGTGCCAGCAGTTACGCGACGGGTCCCCACGAGCAGTACTTC.

By proportion, this clonotype is medium-sized (0.01 to 0.1%). CDR3 sequence reads: CASSDGLAGDTGELFF. CDR3 DNA: TGTGCCAGCAGTGACGGACTAGCGGGGGACACCGGGGAGCTGTTTTTT. The chain uses TRBV6-4 and TRBJ2-2; 13 bases are a match to TRBD2. The V gene end was trimmed by 2 bases and the J gene end by 3 bases; junction bases not matched to a gene: 0. CDR1 and CDR2 (germline): MRHNA, SNTAGT. The CDR3 runs to 16 residues.

The V and J genes are TRBV19 and TRBJ2-7, with D hard to call. The CDR3 contains 14 residues. CDR1 is LNHDA and CDR2 is SQIVND in the germline V gene (reference sequence). Trimming removed 4 bases from V and 2 bases from J, with 12 bases in between. The CDR3 reads CASSTQDGPYEQYF. Written as DNA, the CDR3 is TGTGCCAGTAGTACCCAGGACGGACCCTACGAGCAGTACTTC.

This clonotype was counted a few times. V is TRBV18 and J is TRBJ2-5; 7 bases line up with TRBD2. Germline assignment: CDR1 KGHSH and CDR2 LQKENI. The CDR3 extends over 15 amino acids. V trimming: 1 base; J trimming: 7 bases; junction bases outside the gene matches: 9. CDR3 in amino acids: CASSPLSAGGVTQYF. The CDR3 nucleotides are TGTGCCAGCTCACCACTTTCGGCTGGGGGGGTGACCCAGTACTTC.